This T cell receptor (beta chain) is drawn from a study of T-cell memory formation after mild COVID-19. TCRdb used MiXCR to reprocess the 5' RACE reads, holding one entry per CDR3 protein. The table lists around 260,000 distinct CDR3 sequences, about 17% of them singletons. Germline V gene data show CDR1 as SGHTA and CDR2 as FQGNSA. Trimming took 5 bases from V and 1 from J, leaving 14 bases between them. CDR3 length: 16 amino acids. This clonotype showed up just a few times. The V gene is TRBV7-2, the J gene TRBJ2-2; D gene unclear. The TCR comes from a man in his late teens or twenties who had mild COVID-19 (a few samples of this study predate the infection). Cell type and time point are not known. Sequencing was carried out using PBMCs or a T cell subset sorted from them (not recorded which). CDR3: CASSPNLHQNTGELFF. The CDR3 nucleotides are TGTGCCAGCAGCCCAAACCTACACCAGAACACCGGGGAGCTGTTTTTT. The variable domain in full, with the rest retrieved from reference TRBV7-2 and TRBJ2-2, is GAGVSQSPSNKVTEKGKDVELRCDPISGHTALYWYRQSLGQGLEFLIYFQGNSAPDKSGLPSDRFSAERTGGSVSTLTIQRTQQEDSAVYLCASSPNLHQNTGELFFGEGSRLTVL.